One TCR beta chain is described in this entry. What it binds is not known. This sample is part of a study of vaccination and CD4 T cells after COVID-19. Background on the study: A median of 101 days (range 35 to 161) separated diagnosis from post-COVID sampling.

The sample's treatment: approximately 9-day PBMC culture with coronavirus spike peptide pools or control peptides (ViraFEST assay). Researchers used the Oncomine TCR Beta short-read assay to sequence DNA from cultured CD4+ T cells. TCRdb re-called the PCR reads with MiXCR, one entry per CDR3 protein. The table records tens of thousands of distinct CDR3 sequences, 67% of them present only once. Deletions cut 0 bases from V and 6 bases from J, with 9 bases between. There are 14 residues in the CDR3. Germline lookup yields CDR1 LNHNV and CDR2 YYDKDF (reference sequence). Study-wide points: In median terms, SARS-CoV-2-reactive clonotypes went from roughly 22 to 38, a nonsignificant rise. Convalescent patients' vaccine-specific clones were spike mono-reactive in 304 of 307 cases.

Sequenced here: CD4+ T cells from blood, cultured in vitro, sampled after SARS-CoV-2 vaccination. The chain carries TRBV15 and TRBJ2-1, with D unclear. The source is a human donor who received a COVID-19 vaccine. As DNA, the CDR3 is TGTGCCACCAGCAGAGAGAGGATGGGCAATGAGCAGTTCTTC. Translation: CATSRERMGNEQFF.